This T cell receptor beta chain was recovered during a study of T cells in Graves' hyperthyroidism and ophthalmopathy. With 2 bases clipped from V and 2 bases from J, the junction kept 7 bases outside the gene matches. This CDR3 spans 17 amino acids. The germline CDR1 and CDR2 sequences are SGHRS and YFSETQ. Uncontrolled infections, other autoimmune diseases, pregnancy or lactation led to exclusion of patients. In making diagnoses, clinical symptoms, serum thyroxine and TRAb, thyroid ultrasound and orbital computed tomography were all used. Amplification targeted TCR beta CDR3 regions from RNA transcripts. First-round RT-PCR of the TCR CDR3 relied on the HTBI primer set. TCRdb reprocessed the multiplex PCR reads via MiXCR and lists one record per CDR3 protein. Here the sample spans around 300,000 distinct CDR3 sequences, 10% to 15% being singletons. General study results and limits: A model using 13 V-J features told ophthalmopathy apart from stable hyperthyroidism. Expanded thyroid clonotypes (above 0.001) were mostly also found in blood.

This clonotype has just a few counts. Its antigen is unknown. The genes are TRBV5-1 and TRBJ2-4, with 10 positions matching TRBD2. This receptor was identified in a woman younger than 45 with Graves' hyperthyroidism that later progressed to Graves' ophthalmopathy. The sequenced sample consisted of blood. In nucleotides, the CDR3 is TGCGCCAGCAGCTTCGCAGGACTAGCGGACACCAAAAACATTCAGTACTTC. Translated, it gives CASSFAGLADTKNIQYF.